The present TCR beta chain was sequenced within a study of cytomegalovirus exposure and HLA in healthy donors. Findings and caveats of the study: Some V segments, TRBV6-2 and TRBV6-3 among them, were indistinguishable and were therefore excluded. Analyzed later, most CMV-associated TCR beta chains appeared HLA-restricted. The dataset shows that most TCR sequences were rare, while some public TCRs occurred in many donors.

The PCR made use of 60 Vbeta and 13 Jbeta primers. This table comes from immunoSEQ multiplex PCR, and its TCRdb copy is limited to in-frame clones, with some not included. The sample shows 150,000 to 200,000 clones, 76% of them seen only once. The CDR3 sequence is 15 residues long. With 6 bases removed from V and 6 bases from J, the gap between germline ends came to 18 bases. The germline CDR1 and CDR2 sequences are SGHRS and YFSETQ. At sampling all donors were nominally healthy, likely with unrecorded immune exposures. Concerning this clone itself: Antigen: not known.

The sequenced sample consisted of PBMCs. This sequence was found in a woman under 40 in good health and CMV-seropositive. The chain uses TRBV5-1 and TRBJ2-2; TRBD1 might be the D (7 bases). CDR3 amino acids: CASTVGGGEPGELFF. CDR3 nucleotides: TGCGCCAGCACTGTAGGAGGGGGCGAACCCGGGGAGCTGTTTTTT.